This T cell receptor beta chain derives from a study of beta chain features in type 1 diabetes. Expressed TCRB transcripts were sequenced because the entire RNA isolate underwent reverse transcription. Here immunoSEQ multiplex PCR was the method, and the copy in TCRdb shows in-frame clones only, minus some. This table holds fewer than 200,000 clones, around 8.5% found once. Blood was drawn once from each donor into heparinised tubes. The draws averaged around 110 mL. CDR3 length: 14 residues. The germline CDR1 and CDR2 sequences are SGHNT and YYREEE (reference sequence). Regarding this clone: One junction end disagrees with the germline gene, perhaps due to a read error.

Sample: central memory CD4+ T cells from blood. This clonotype originated in a man between 18 and 29 years old in good health. The chain employs TRBV5-4 and TRBJ2-7; 9 nucleotides line up with TRBD1. CDR3 bases: TGCGCCAGCAGCCGTACGGGACAGGGAAGCGAGCAGTACTTC. Translated: CASSRTGQGSEQYF.